This T cell receptor (beta chain) was observed in a study of control samples from healthy donors and cancer patients. Sequencing was performed with immunoSEQ multiplex PCR; in TCRdb, only in-frame clones are kept and a portion is missing. The sample lists over 30,000 clones, 86% seen once, with approximately 1.5% in the top ten. This CDR3 has 12 residues. Trimming took 2 bases from V and 9 from J, leaving 10 bases between them. Germline assignment: CDR1 LNHNV and CDR2 YYDKDF (reference sequence). Sequenced: PBMCs. This sequence was found in a woman in her 40s with lung cancer. The chain couples TRBV15 to TRBJ2-5, with D unclear. DNA of the CDR3: TGTGCCACCAGCAGACCCCCCGGCCCCCAGTACTTC. Translated: CATSRPPGPQYF. Variable domain in full (rest from reference TRBV15 and TRBJ2-5): DAMVIQNPRYQVTQFGKPVTLSCSQTLNHNVMYWYQQKSSQAPKLLFHYYDKDFNNEADTPDNFQSRRPNTSFCFLDIRSPGLGDTAMYLCATSRPPGPQYFGPGTRLLVL.